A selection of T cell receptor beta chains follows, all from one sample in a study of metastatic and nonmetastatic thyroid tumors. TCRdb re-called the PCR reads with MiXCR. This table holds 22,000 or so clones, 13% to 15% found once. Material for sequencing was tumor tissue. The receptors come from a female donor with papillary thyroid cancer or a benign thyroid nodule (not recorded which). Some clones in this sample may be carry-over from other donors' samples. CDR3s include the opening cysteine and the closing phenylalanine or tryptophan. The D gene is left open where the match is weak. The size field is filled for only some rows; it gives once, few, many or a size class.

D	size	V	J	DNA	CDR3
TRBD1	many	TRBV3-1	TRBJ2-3	TGTGCCAGCAGCCGGACAGGGGGCGCAGATACGCAGTATTTT	CASSRTGGADTQYF
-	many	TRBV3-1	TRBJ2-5	TGTGCCAGCAGCCAAGTACTGACCCAGTACTTC	CASSQVLTQYF
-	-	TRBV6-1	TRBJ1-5	TGTGCCAGCAGCCCAACCCCGAGTAGCAATCAGCCCCAGCATTTT	CASSPTPSSNQPQHF
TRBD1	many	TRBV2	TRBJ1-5	TGTGCCAGCAGGGGACAGGCCATCAATCAGCCCCAGCATTTT	CASRGQAINQPQHF
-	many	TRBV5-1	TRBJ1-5	TGCGCCAGCAGCTTGGCGCCGGATCAGCCCCAGCATTTT	CASSLAPDQPQHF
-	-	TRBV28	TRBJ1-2	TGTGCCAGCAGTTTGCCCACAGGGTTTGGGGGTGGCTACACCTTC	CASSLPTGFGGGYTF
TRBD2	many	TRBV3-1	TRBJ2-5	TGTGCCAGCAGCCAAGGGGTGAGCGGGGGGGCGTTGGAGACCCAGTACTTC	CASSQGVSGGALETQYF
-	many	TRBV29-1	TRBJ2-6	TGCAGCGTTGCCGAGCTCTCTGGGGCCAACGTCCTGACTTTC	CSVAELSGANVLTF
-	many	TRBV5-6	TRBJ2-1	TGTGCCAGCAGCGTGTACAATGAGCAGTTCTTC	CASSVYNEQFF
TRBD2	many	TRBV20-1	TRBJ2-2	TGCAGTGCTGTAGCGGGAGGAGGGACCGGGGAGCTGTTTTTT	CSAVAGGGTGELFF
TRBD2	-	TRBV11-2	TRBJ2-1	TGTGCCAGCAGCTCACGACTAGCGGCCTTATACAATGAGCAGTTCTTC	CASSSRLAALYNEQFF
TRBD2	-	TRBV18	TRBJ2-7	TGTGCCAGCGGTATAGCGGGAGGGCCAGGGTACGAGCAGTACTTC	CASGIAGGPGYEQYF
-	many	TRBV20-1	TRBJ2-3	TGCAGACCCACTAGCTCCAGGAGGGGAGATACGCAGTATTTT	CRPTSSRRGDTQYF
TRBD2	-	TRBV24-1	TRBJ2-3	TGTGCCACCAGTGACCAAACCCAGCGGGAGCCCCCAGATACGCAGTATTTT	CATSDQTQREPPDTQYF
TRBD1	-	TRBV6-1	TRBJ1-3	TGTGCCAGCAGGCGAACTTACAGGGGTGCTGGAGACACCATATATTTT	CASRRTYRGAGDTIYF
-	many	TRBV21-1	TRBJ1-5	TGTGCCACCCCGAGCAAAGGGCCCACCAGGGGGCGTGAGGGCAATCAGCCCCAGCATTTT	CATPSKGPTRGREGNQPQHF
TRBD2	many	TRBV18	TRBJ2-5	TGTGCCAGCTCACCATATGGACTAGCGGGGGGTTTAGAGACCCAGTACTTC	CASSPYGLAGGLETQYF
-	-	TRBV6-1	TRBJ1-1	TGTGCCAGCATCCCACCTAGGGTCGAAGCTTTCTTT	CASIPPRVEAFF
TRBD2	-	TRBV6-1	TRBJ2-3	TGTGCCAGCAGTGCGTCTAGCGGGAGTACTACAGATACGCAGTATTTT	CASSASSGSTTDTQYF
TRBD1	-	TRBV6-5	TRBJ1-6	TGTGCCAACATTTACACTCGGACAGGGGAGTATAATTCACCCCTCCACTTT	CANIYTRTGEYNSPLHF
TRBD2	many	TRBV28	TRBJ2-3	TGTGCCAGCAGTGACCTGGGACTAGTAGCGCAGTATTTT	CASSDLGLVAQYF
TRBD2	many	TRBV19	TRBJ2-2	TGTGCCAGTAGGGGGACTAGCGTTGCCGGGGAGCTGTTTTTT	CASRGTSVAGELFF
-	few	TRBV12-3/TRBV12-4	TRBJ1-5	TGTGCCAGCAGTTCCCGACCGGAATCTCAGCCCCAGCATTTT	CASSSRPESQPQHF
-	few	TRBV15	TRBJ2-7	TGTGCCACCAGCAGAGATCCGGACGGCTACGAGCAGTACTTC	CATSRDPDGYEQYF
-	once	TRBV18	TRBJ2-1	TGTGCCAGCTCACCAGCGAGGGGTGACAATGAGCAGTTCTTC	CASSPARGDNEQFF
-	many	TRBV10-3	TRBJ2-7	TGTGCCATCAGCACCGACAGCTACGAGCAGTACTTC	CAISTDSYEQYF
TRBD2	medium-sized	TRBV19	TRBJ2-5	TGTGCCAGTAGTCCCCACGGGGACTATGAGACCCAGTACTTC	CASSPHGDYETQYF
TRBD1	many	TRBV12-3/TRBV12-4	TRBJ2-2	TGTGCCAGCAGTTTCGGGACAGGGGCCCTGAACACCGGGGAGCTGTTTTTT	CASSFGTGALNTGELFF
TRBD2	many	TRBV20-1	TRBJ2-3	TGCAGTGCTAGAGATCTTGAGCGGGACACAGATACGCAGTATTTT	CSARDLERDTDTQYF
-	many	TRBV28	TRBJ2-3	TGTGCCAGCAGTTTTCTAAGCGGTACAGATACGCAGTATTTT	CASSFLSGTDTQYF
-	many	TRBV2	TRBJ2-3	TGTGCCAGCAGTGAAGCGGATTTAAGCTCGCAGTATTTT	CASSEADLSSQYF
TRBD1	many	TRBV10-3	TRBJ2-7	TGTGCCATCAGCCCCGGGACAGGGAACTTCTACGAGCAGTACTTC	CAISPGTGNFYEQYF
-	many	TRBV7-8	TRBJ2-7	TGTGCCAGCAGCTTAATGTCGCGACACTCCTACGAGCAGTACTTC	CASSLMSRHSYEQYF
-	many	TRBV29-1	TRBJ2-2	TGCAGCGTAGCCTGGCCCGCCGGGGAGCTGTTTTTT	CSVAWPAGELFF
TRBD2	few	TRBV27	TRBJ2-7	TGTGCCAGCAGGCTACTAGCGGGAGGAACCTCAAACGAGAAGTACTTC	CASRLLAGGTSNEKYF
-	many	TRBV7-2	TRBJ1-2	TGTGCCAGCAGTCCCACCACGACTCTTGGTTATGGCTACACCTTC	CASSPTTTLGYGYTF
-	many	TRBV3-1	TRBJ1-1	TGTGCCAGCAGCCAAGACTCGGGGTACATTGAAGCTTTCTTT	CASSQDSGYIEAFF
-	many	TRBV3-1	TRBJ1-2	TGTGCCAGCAGCCAAAGGGGACTGTATGGCTACACCTTC	CASSQRGLYGYTF